This T cell receptor (beta chain) emerged from a study of T cells after yellow fever vaccination. Study observations and caveats: Faster peaking, at day 5 versus 15, marked a secondary response that was weaker.

A single record per CDR3 protein comes from TCRdb applying MiXCR to the 5' RACE reads. This sample has under 550,000 distinct CDR3 sequences, with just over 20% found just once. Regarding this clonotype: Antigen: not known.

CDR3 length: 15 amino acids. Germline assignment: CDR1 LGHNA and CDR2 YSLEER. The V gene end was trimmed by 2 bases and the J gene end by 8 bases; junction bases not matched to a gene: 8. The sample consisted of PBMCs, taken about 21 days after the first yellow fever vaccination. The TCR originated in a man between 18 and 29 years old who received the YFV17D yellow fever vaccine. This chain links TRBV4-3 with TRBJ1-4; 7 bases fit TRBD1. CDR3 sequence: CASSQIDRVGEKLFF. Written as DNA, the CDR3 is TGCGCCAGCAGCCAAATTGACAGGGTGGGAGAAAAACTGTTTTTT.